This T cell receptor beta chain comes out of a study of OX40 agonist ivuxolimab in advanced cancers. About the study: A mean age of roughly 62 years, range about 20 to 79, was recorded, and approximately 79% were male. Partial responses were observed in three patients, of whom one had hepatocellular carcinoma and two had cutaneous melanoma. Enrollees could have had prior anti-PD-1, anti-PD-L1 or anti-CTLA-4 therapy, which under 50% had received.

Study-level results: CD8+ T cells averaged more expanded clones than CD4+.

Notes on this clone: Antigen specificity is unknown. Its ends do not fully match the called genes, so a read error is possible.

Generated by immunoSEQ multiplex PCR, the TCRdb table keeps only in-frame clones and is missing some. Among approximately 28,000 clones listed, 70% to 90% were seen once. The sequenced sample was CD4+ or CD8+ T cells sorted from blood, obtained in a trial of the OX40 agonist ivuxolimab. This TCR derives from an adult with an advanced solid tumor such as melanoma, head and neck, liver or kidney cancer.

The CDR3 loop reads CASTLKGGIWDEQYF. For the CDR3, the DNA is TGTGCCAGCACCTTAAAGGGAGGCATATGGGACGAGCAGTACTTC. This sequence joins TRBV7-9 and TRBJ2-7; TRBD2 is a possible D gene (6 bases). CDR3 length: 15 amino acids. Germline loops: CDR1 SEHNR, CDR2 FQNEAQ (reference sequence). The full variable domain, in which reference TRBV7-9 and TRBJ2-7 provide the parts outside the CDR3, is DTGVSQNPRHKITKRGQNVTFRCDPISEHNRLYWYRQTLGQGPEFLTYFQNEAQLEKSRLLSDRFSAERPKGSFSTLEIQRTEQGDSAMYLCASTLKGGIWDEQYFGPGTRLTVT.